This TCR beta chain was observed in a study of CD8+ T cells in alopecia areata. Study-level findings and limits: How baseline CD8+ expansion relates to response remains uncertain (there was one nonresponder).

With regard to this clone: As yet, its antigen is unknown.

As to treatment: oral pan-JAK inhibitor, 5-10 mg twice daily. After isolation, RNA underwent reverse transcription to generate cDNA as the sequencing template. Only in-frame clones appear in the TCRdb table, and some are missing; sequencing was by immunoSEQ multiplex PCR. The profile shows about 270,000 clones, over 45% of them singletons. Sequenced here: CD4+ T cells sorted from blood, sampled between weeks 51 and 52, from a patient treated with tofacitinib. The sequence was collected from a human donor with alopecia areata.

The CDR3 coding sequence is TGTGCCACCAGCATACGCCCTAGGGGGGCGGCTGATACGCAGTATTTT. Amino acid sequence: CATSIRPRGAADTQYF. V is TRBV15 and J is TRBJ2-3; D might be TRBD1 or TRBD2, each matching 6 bases. CDR1 and CDR2 (germline): LNHNV, YYDKDF (reference sequence). The V and J ends lost 4 bases and 6 bases respectively, with 20 bases between them. CDR3 length: 16 residues.